This T cell receptor beta chain stems from a study of blood T cell repertoires in COVID-19. Study-level background: In each case, the material was cDNA or gDNA derived from T cells, B-cell-depleted T cells, or PBMCs.

The CDR3 consists of 15 residues. V shed 2 bases, J shed 8 bases, and the junction held 7 bases outside the gene matches. Germline loops: CDR1 KGHDR, CDR2 SFDVKD. Authors' methods: Amplifying reference gene primers gave estimates of nucleated cell counts. TCRdb's copy holds only in-frame clones and misses some; the assay was immunoSEQ multiplex PCR. The DNA was the basis for D and trimming; V, J and clone size are from that table. The sample yields approximately 220,000 clones, about 80% seen once. Those who participated ranged in age from roughly 18 to 100 years and resided in 20 to 30 US areas. Participants had their cohort set by participant-reported clinical history.

The sequence derives from a woman between 45 and 60 years old who had been exposed to COVID-19. The sequencing input was PBMCs or T cells enriched from blood (not recorded which). The gene calls are TRBV24-1 and TRBJ1-3; TRBD1 matches at 8 bases. This CDR3 is CATSDSDRGGHTIYF. Here the CDR3 DNA reads TGTGCCACCAGTGATTCCGACAGGGGAGGGCACACCATATATTTT.